These T cell receptor beta chains were read from a single sample in a study of shared clonotypes between healthy human individuals. Only in-frame clones appear in the TCRdb table, and some are missing; sequencing was by immunoSEQ multiplex PCR. The sample has about 1.1 million clones; around 78% are singletons. The specimen sequenced was memory CD4+ T cells from PBMCs. The source of these receptors is a man between 18 and 29 years old in good health. Some clones in this sample may be carry-over from other donors' samples. Each CDR3 is given with its conserved first and last residue. The D gene is left open where the match is weak. Rows may omit the clone size; those that give it use once, few, many or a size class.

CDR3 DNA: TGCAGCGTTGGGAATAGGTCCTACGAGCAGTACTTC
CDR3 protein: CSVGNRSYEQYF
J gene: TRBJ2-7
clone size: -
D gene: -
V gene: TRBV29-1

CDR3 DNA: TGTGCCAGCAGCCCGGGGACAGAGGGCACTGAAGCTTTCTTT
CDR3 protein: CASSPGTEGTEAFF
J gene: TRBJ1-1
clone size: once
D gene: TRBD1
V gene: TRBV7-3

CDR3 DNA: TGTGCCAGCAGCGTGGGTCAGGGTGGTGTTACGCAGTATTTT
CDR3 protein: CASSVGQGGVTQYF
J gene: TRBJ2-3
clone size: few
D gene: -
V gene: TRBV9

CDR3 DNA: TGTGCCAGCACTCTCTGGGTGAACACTGAAGCTTTCTTT
CDR3 protein: CASTLWVNTEAFF
J gene: TRBJ1-1
clone size: -
D gene: -
V gene: TRBV6-1

CDR3 DNA: TGTGCCAGCAGTTTACTCCACGAGCAGTACTTC
CDR3 protein: CASSLLHEQYF
J gene: TRBJ2-7
clone size: few
D gene: -
V gene: TRBV28

CDR3 DNA: TGTGCCAGCAGCACCCGGGGGACTAGCGGGGATACGCAGTATTTT
CDR3 protein: CASSTRGTSGDTQYF
J gene: TRBJ2-3
clone size: -
D gene: TRBD2
V gene: TRBV9

CDR3 DNA: TGTGCCAGCAGCGTCACAGGGAACACTGAAGCTTTCTTT
CDR3 protein: CASSVTGNTEAFF
J gene: TRBJ1-1
clone size: -
D gene: -
V gene: TRBV7-3

CDR3 DNA: TGCGCCAGCAGGCTAGGGACAGGAGAAAATCAGCCCCAGCATTTT
CDR3 protein: CASRLGTGENQPQHF
J gene: TRBJ1-5
clone size: -
D gene: TRBD1
V gene: TRBV5-1

CDR3 DNA: TGTGCCAGCAGCAAAAGAATAAGGGACCGGCCCTACGAGCAGTACTTC
CDR3 protein: CASSKRIRDRPYEQYF
J gene: TRBJ2-7
clone size: few
D gene: -
V gene: TRBV9

CDR3 DNA: TGTGCCAGCAGTTACGGCGTATCCTACGAGCAGTACTTC
CDR3 protein: CASSYGVSYEQYF
J gene: TRBJ2-7
clone size: -
D gene: -
V gene: TRBV6-5

CDR3 DNA: TGTGCCAGCAGGAAGCTCGGGGGCGTCCTCTCCTACGAGCAGTACTTC
CDR3 protein: CASRKLGGVLSYEQYF
J gene: TRBJ2-7
clone size: few
D gene: -
V gene: TRBV27

CDR3 DNA: TGTGCCAGCAGTCCTCTGGGGGATATGCGGGAGCAGTACTTC
CDR3 protein: CASSPLGDMREQYF
J gene: TRBJ2-7
clone size: -
D gene: -
V gene: TRBV27

CDR3 DNA: TGTGCCAGCAGCGTACAGGGCGACCAGTGGGGGACCCAGTACTTC
CDR3 protein: CASSVQGDQWGTQYF
J gene: TRBJ2-5
clone size: -
D gene: -
V gene: TRBV7-3

CDR3 DNA: TGTGCCAGCAGTCCACGGGGAGGACTTCTGGGCTACACCTTC
CDR3 protein: CASSPRGGLLGYTF
J gene: TRBJ1-2
clone size: -
D gene: -
V gene: TRBV6-4

CDR3 DNA: TGTGCCTGGAGCAGGGGGAGGGCAGGGGCCAACGTCCTGACTTTC
CDR3 protein: CAWSRGRAGANVLTF
J gene: TRBJ2-6
clone size: -
D gene: -
V gene: TRBV30